The 20 T cell receptor beta chains presented below share a single source sample, sequenced in a study of regulatory T cells in long-lasting Graves disease. Both iRepertoire HTBI primers and Arm-PCR of CDR3 regions were used to build the TCR beta libraries. TCRdb reprocessed the multiplex PCR reads with MiXCR, giving one entry per CDR3 protein. The data contain hundreds of thousands of distinct CDR3 sequences, around 15% of them singletons. Time point of the sample: newly diagnosed GD, antithyroid drugs for less than 3 months. Generation of the TCR library employed RNA extracted from PBMCs. These sequences were also reported in another study, on T cells in Graves' hyperthyroidism and ophthalmopathy.

Sequenced material: peripheral blood mononuclear cells (PBMCs), taken at new diagnosis, from a patient treated with antithyroid drugs. The source is a woman aged 25 to 39 with Graves disease.

This clonotype was counted at least ten times. The gene calls are TRBV12-3 or TRBV12-4 and TRBJ2-3, with D perhaps given as TRBD1 or TRBD2 (5 bases each). The CDR3 has 15 amino acids. V lost 3 bases and J lost 0, with 10 bases in between. Here the CDR3 DNA reads TGTGCCAGCAGTTTTGGGACCCACAGCACAGATACGCAGTATTTT. This codes for CASSFGTHSTDTQYF.

This clonotype was seen repeatedly, ten times or more. The chain couples TRBV20-1 to TRBJ1-1; D is unclear. The germline gives CDR1 DFQATT, CDR2 SNEGSKA (reference sequence). V dropped 5 bases and J dropped 7 bases, with 11 bases sitting between them. The CDR3 has 11 amino acids. CDR3 DNA sequence: TGCAGTGCTCGCTGGACGCTTGAAGCTTTCTTT. This translates into CSARWTLEAFF.

This clonotype has at least ten counts. This chain uses TRBV27 with TRBJ1-6; D gene ambiguous. The CDR3 spans 15 residues. The germline V gene encodes CDR1 MNHEY and CDR2 SMNVEV (reference sequence). V was pared by 2 bases and J by 7 bases, with 12 bases between. The CDR3 DNA follows: TGTGCCAGCAGTTTAGGGGTGGCGCGCAATTCACCCCTCCACTTT. It translates to CASSLGVARNSPLHF.

This clonotype was counted many times. V is TRBV7-9 and J is TRBJ2-1; 9 bases agree with TRBD2. The CDR3 spans 16 residues. After removal of 0 bases from V and 7 bases from J, the junction contained 7 bases not matched to a gene. The V gene's germline CDR1 is SEHNR and CDR2 FQNEAQ (reference sequence). This chain's CDR3 is CASSLAGSGSSNEQFF. CDR3 DNA sequence: TGTGCCAGCAGCTTAGCTGGTAGCGGGAGTTCGAATGAGCAGTTCTTC.

The chain links TRBV6-1 to TRBJ1-1, with a possible D match to TRBD1 (6 bases). The CDR3 runs 14 residues. From germline, CDR1 is MNHNS and CDR2 SASEGT. V lost 2 bases and J 5 bases, leaving 12 bases between the germline ends. The CDR3 sequence: CASSEQGRKTEAFF. The CDR3 bases are TGTGCCAGCAGTGAACAGGGGCGGAAGACTGAAGCTTTCTTT.

This rearrangement joins TRBV20-1 to TRBJ2-3; 12 bases align to TRBD2. J lost 2 bases, V lost 3 bases, and 9 bases had no gene match. The CDR3 covers 17 residues. CDR1 is DFQATT, CDR2 SNEGSKA, per germline (reference sequence). The CDR3, as DNA: TGCAGTGCTAGGGACACTAGCGGGAGGAAAGCCACAGATACGCAGTATTTT. It codes for CSARDTSGRKATDTQYF.

This clonotype was counted ten times or more. The J gene is TRBJ1-5, the V gene TRBV19; unclear D gene. Trimming pared 3 bases from V and 0 bases from J, leaving 6 bases between. Germline CDR1 and CDR2: LNHDA and SQIVND (reference sequence). This CDR3 region has 14 residues. The CDR3 coding sequence is TGTGCCAGTAGTATCTTGGATAGCAATCAGCCCCAGCATTTT. Translating it yields CASSILDSNQPQHF.

Comments on this clonotype: Just one base apart from a much larger clone, this may be a read error. V usage is TRBV27 and J usage is TRBJ1-2; 10 bases are shared with TRBD1. This CDR3 comprises 14 residues. Germline V gene data show CDR1 as MNHEY and CDR2 as SMNVEV (reference sequence). CDR3: CASSLRGQGYGYIF. DNA of the CDR3: TGTGCCAGCAGTTTGAGGGGACAGGGGTATGGCTACATCTTC.

This clonotype was seen a handful of times. V gene TRBV15 combines with J gene TRBJ2-1; D remains ambiguous. Germline CDR1 LNHNV, CDR2 YYDKDF (reference sequence). V lost 0 bases to trimming and J lost 5 bases, with 8 bases between them. The CDR3 sequence is 14 residues long. This chain's CDR3 is CATSRDLRDNEQFF. DNA for the CDR3: TGTGCCACCAGCAGAGATCTAAGGGACAATGAGCAGTTCTTC.

The rearrangement uses TRBV5-1 and TRBJ1-6, with 9 bases aligning to TRBD1. The CDR3 is 15 amino acids. Trimming removed 0 bases from V and 5 bases from J; junction bases left unmatched: 0. Germline CDR1 and CDR2: SGHRS and YFSETQ. The CDR3 sequence: CASSLGDRDNSPLHF. CDR3 in DNA: TGCGCCAGCAGCTTGGGGGACAGGGATAATTCACCCCTCCACTTT.

This clonotype was detected ten times or more. The chain recombines TRBV2 with TRBJ1-2; D might be TRBD1 (6 bases). The CDR3 spans 13 residues. V was shortened by 6 bases and J by 3 bases, with 11 bases between the two germline ends. Germline values: CDR1 SNHLY, CDR2 FYNNEI. This chain's CDR3 is CASRATGYYGYTF. The CDR3 DNA reads TGTGCCAGCAGGGCGACAGGATACTATGGCTACACCTTC.

The rearrangement joins TRBV5-1 to TRBJ2-1; 10 positions agree with TRBD1. The CDR3 length is 18 residues. Germline values: CDR1 SGHRS, CDR2 YFSETQ. V was pared by 4 bases and J by 1 base, with 11 bases of the junction left unmatched. The CDR3 nucleotides read TGCGCCAGCAGCAGAAGGACAGGGGGTGGAAGGTCCTACAATGAGCAGTTCTTC. Residues: CASSRRTGGGRSYNEQFF.

This clonotype was counted between two and nine times. V gene TRBV6-2 or TRBV6-3 combines with J gene TRBJ2-7; 8 nucleotides align to TRBD1. The germline V gene encodes CDR1 MNHEY and CDR2 SVGEGT. This CDR3 comprises 15 residues. The trim removed 0 bases at V and 4 bases at J, leaving 5 bases unmatched. CDR3 loop: CASSYSDTGGYEQYF. The DNA of the CDR3 is TGTGCCAGCAGTTACTCCGACACAGGGGGATACGAGCAGTACTTC.

Ten or more counts support this clonotype. The rearrangement joins TRBV7-2 to TRBJ2-5; D not certain. V was cut by 4 bases and J by 5 bases, with 14 bases left in between. The germline V gene encodes CDR1 SGHTA and CDR2 FQGNSA. This CDR3 is built from 14 residues. The CDR3 coding sequence is TGTGCCAGCAGCTCGTCCTATAGTGGGGAGACCCAGTACTTC. It is translated as CASSSSYSGETQYF.

V is TRBV5-1 and J is TRBJ1-5, with D perhaps TRBD1 (5 bases). Germline V gives CDR1 SGHRS, CDR2 YFSETQ. This CDR3 spans 15 amino acids. V was shortened by 1 base and J by 4 bases, with 12 bases between the two germline ends. In nucleotides, the CDR3 is TGCGCCAGCAGCTTGTCCGCAGGGACTAATCAGCCCCAGCATTTT. It yields the protein CASSLSAGTNQPQHF.

Note on this clonotype: It may be a read error: a sequence one base away is much more abundant. V is TRBV12-3 or TRBV12-4 and J is TRBJ2-2; D may be TRBD2 (5 bases). The CDR3 runs to 16 residues. DNA of the CDR3: TGTGCCAGCAGTTTCATTGGAAAGCTGAACACCGGGGAGCTGGTTTTT. Translating gives CASSFIGKLNTGELVF.

This clonotype has a count of ten or more. V is TRBV11-1 and J is TRBJ2-1; no clear D. The CDR3 extends over 16 amino acids. Germline loops: CDR1 SGHAT, CDR2 FQDESV (reference sequence). V dropped 1 base and J dropped 6 bases, with 16 bases sitting between them. In nucleotides, the CDR3 is TGTGCCAGCAGCTTAGATCCCTGGACGGCCTCCAATGAGCAGTTCTTC. Its translation is CASSLDPWTASNEQFF.

The gene calls are TRBV7-8 and TRBJ1-6; maybe TRBD1 (6 bases). Trimming removed 1 base from V and 10 bases from J, with 23 bases in between. The CDR3 has 18 amino acids. Germline V CDR1 and CDR2: SGHVS, FQNEAQ. Here the CDR3 reads CASSLGVQGTQFQSPLHF. The CDR3 nucleotides are TGTGCCAGCAGCTTAGGGGTACAGGGAACCCAATTTCAATCACCCCTCCACTTT.

Only a few counts were recorded for this clonotype. The chain uses TRBV12-3 or TRBV12-4 and TRBJ1-5; D call uncertain. The V end was cut by 3 bases, the J end by 9 bases, with 12 bases between. The CDR3 is 13 amino acids. This CDR3 reads CASSFGAGGPQHF. The CDR3 DNA is TGTGCCAGCAGTTTTGGAGCGGGAGGGCCCCAGCATTTT.

This sequence joins TRBV4-2 and TRBJ1-2; D is undetermined. Trimming left V 4 bases short and J 4 bases short, with 13 bases between. This CDR3 is 14 amino acids long. Germline V gives CDR1 LGHNA, CDR2 YNFKEQ. The CDR3 sequence: CASSPGRDFYGYTF. CDR3 nucleotides: TGTGCCAGCAGCCCCGGCCGGGATTTCTATGGCTACACCTTC.